This TCR beta chain was captured in a study of identical twins. Template switching, a step in the protocol, added a universal primer site, and cDNA carried unique molecular identifiers. TCRdb re-derived calls from the 5' RACE reads in MiXCR, one entry per CDR3 protein. The table shows fewer than 900,000 distinct CDR3 sequences, with 20% to 25% occurring only once. This clonotype was seen a few times. The same sample was also used in a study of T cells expressing NK-cell markers.

The TCR sequence derives from a woman between 18 and 29 years old in good health. Sequenced material: PBMCs.

The CDR3 sequence: CASSQDLSRGTDTQYF. The CDR3 DNA reads as TGCGCCAGCAGCCAAGATCTCTCGCGGGGCACAGATACGCAGTATTTT. The V and J genes are TRBV4-1 and TRBJ2-3; D may be TRBD2 (5 bases). In germline, CDR1 is MGHRA, CDR2 YSYEKL. Trimming removed 0 bases from V and 1 base from J, with 11 bases in between. This CDR3 contains 16 residues.